The clone carrying this T cell receptor beta chain appeared once. This entry comes from a study of blood T cell repertoires in COVID-19. Study in general: Acute and convalescent COVID-19 specimens originated in the United States, Italy and Spain. Nucleic acid was either cDNA or gDNA, and it came from T cells, B-cell-depleted T cells, or PBMCs.

While infection was still active, Seattle patients were enrolled and then followed longitudinally. Per the original data handling: Estimates of nucleated cell counts were drawn from the amplification of reference gene primers. The data were produced by immunoSEQ multiplex PCR, yet TCRdb's version contains in-frame clones alone and is incomplete. The DNA was the basis for D and trimming; V, J and clone size are from that table. The sample yields about 88,000 clones, around 90% seen once. The CDR3 runs 13 residues. Germline CDR1 is GTSNPN and CDR2 is SVGIG (reference sequence). The trim removed 1 base at V and 13 bases at J, leaving 9 bases unmatched.

V gene TRBV30 combines with J gene TRBJ2-2, with 7 bases matching TRBD2. Source material: peripheral blood. The sequence was obtained from a man between 18 and 35 years old with COVID-19, enrolled during active disease. CDR3 protein: CAWSGGLGLGLFF. The CDR3 nucleotides read TGTGCCTGGAGTGGGGGACTCGGACTAGGGCTGTTTTTT.